One and the same sample provided the 23 T cell receptor beta chains below, sequenced in a study of blood T cell repertoires in COVID-19. The repertoire was sequenced with immunoSEQ multiplex PCR; TCRdb's copy has only in-frame clones and lacks some. The data contain approximately 490,000 clones, 75% to 90% of them singletons. The sample was PBMCs or T cells enriched from blood (not recorded which). All receptors come from a woman between 55 and 75 years old who had recovered from COVID-19.

The J gene is TRBJ1-6, the V gene TRBV19; no clear D. With 1 base removed from V and 7 bases from J, the gap between germline ends came to 8 bases. The CDR3 length is 14 residues. From germline, CDR1 is LNHDA and CDR2 SQIVND (reference sequence). The CDR3 DNA is TGTGCCAGTAGTATAGGTCCGGTGAATTCACCCCTCCACTTT. Translation gives CASSIGPVNSPLHF. The variable domain in full, completed from reference TRBV19 and TRBJ1-6, reads DGGITQSPKYLFRKEGQNVTLSCEQNLNHDAMYWYRQDPGQGLRLIYYSQIVNDFQKGDIAEGYSVSREKKESFPLTVTSAQKNPTAFYLCASSIGPVNSPLHFGNGTRLTVT.

In its sample, this clone was seen a few times. The chain links TRBV19 to TRBJ1-2; D call uncertain. Per the germline V gene, CDR1 is LNHDA and CDR2 is SQIVND (reference sequence). V was clipped by 4 bases and J by 8 bases, with 14 bases between them. This CDR3 has 13 amino acids. Written as DNA, the CDR3 is TGTGCCAGTAGTAGAAATCAGGAGGCCGGCTACACCTTC. Protein sequence: CASSRNQEAGYTF. Full variable domain (outside the CDR3, taken from reference TRBV19 and TRBJ1-2): DGGITQSPKYLFRKEGQNVTLSCEQNLNHDAMYWYRQDPGQGLRLIYYSQIVNDFQKGDIAEGYSVSREKKESFPLTVTSAQKNPTAFYLCASSRNQEAGYTFGSGTRLTVV.

This rearrangement joins TRBV20-1 to TRBJ1-4; 7 bases are a match to TRBD1. Germline V gene sequence: CDR1 DFQATT, CDR2 SNEGSKA (reference sequence). Germline trimming cut 3 bases from V and 14 bases from J; bases unmatched to any gene: 9. This CDR3 region has 12 residues. The CDR3 loop is CSASRQGVGLFF. The CDR3 DNA reads TGCAGTGCTAGTCGACAGGGAGTTGGGCTGTTTTTT.

The V call is TRBV2, the J call TRBJ1-5; D perhaps matches TRBD1 (6 bases). CDR3 length equals 15 residues. The V gene's germline CDR1 is SNHLY and CDR2 FYNNEI. Trimming took 7 bases from V and 2 from J, leaving 15 bases between them. Written as DNA, the CDR3 is TGTGCCAGCACCATACAGGGAATGGGCAATCAGCCCCAGCATTTT. It specifies CASTIQGMGNQPQHF. Full variable domain (missing parts from reference TRBV2 and TRBJ1-5): EPEVTQTPSHQVTQMGQEVILRCVPISNHLYFYWYRQILGQKVEFLVSFYNNEISEKSEIFDDQFSVERPDGSNFTLKIRSTKLEDSAMYFCASTIQGMGNQPQHFGDGTRLSIL.

This chain uses TRBV10-3 with TRBJ1-3; 7 bases agree with TRBD1. Trimming at V came to 3 bases and at J to 0 bases, leaving 5 bases not matched to a gene. Germline lookup yields CDR1 ENHRY and CDR2 SYGVKD. This CDR3 spans 16 amino acids. The CDR3: CAISDGQAYSGNTIYF. CDR3 in DNA: TGTGCCATCAGTGACGGACAGGCCTACTCTGGAAACACCATATATTTT.

The rearrangement joins TRBV14 to TRBJ2-2; 8 nucleotides agree with TRBD1. Germline assignment: CDR1 SGHDN and CDR2 FVKESK. V lost 3 bases, J lost 3 bases, and 3 bases stayed unmatched. The CDR3 totals 15 residues. The CDR3 region is CASSQRTGYTGELFF. The CDR3 DNA reads as TGTGCCAGCAGCCAGAGGACAGGGTACACCGGGGAGCTGTTTTTT.

The count of this clone is one. The CDR3 DNA is TGCGCCAGTCAAGAAGGAGCTGGTTACAATGAGCAGTTCTTC. The encoded protein is CASQEGAGYNEQFF. This chain uses TRBV10-1 with TRBJ2-1, with D unclear. The CDR3 spans 14 residues. V was trimmed by 9 bases and J by 4 bases, leaving 16 bases between them. The V gene's germline CDR1 is WNHNN and CDR2 SYGVQD (reference sequence).

The chain carries TRBV18 and TRBJ2-5; maybe TRBD2 (6 bases). The CDR3 is 14 amino acids. Germline V gene sequence: CDR1 KGHSH, CDR2 LQKENI. Trimming removed 2 bases from V and 4 bases from J, with 11 bases in between. CDR3 coding DNA: TGTGCCAGCTCACCATACGCCGGGGGAGAGACCCAGTACTTC. It is translated as CASSPYAGGETQYF. Full variable domain (outside the CDR3, taken from reference TRBV18 and TRBJ2-5): NAGVMQNPRHLVRRRGQEARLRCSPMKGHSHVYWYRQLPEEGLKFMVYLQKENIIDESGMPKERFSAEFPKEGPSILRIQQVVRGDSAAYFCASSPYAGGETQYFGPGTRLLVL.

This chain uses TRBV4-2 with TRBJ1-2; D is perhaps TRBD1 (5 bases). CDR3 size: 16 residues. Germline CDR1 and CDR2: LGHNA and YNFKEQ. Trimming removed 4 bases at V and 3 bases at J, with 18 bases between. The CDR3 sequence is CASSPKWGGNDYGYTF. The DNA of the CDR3 is TGTGCCAGCAGCCCTAAGTGGGGGGGGAACGACTATGGCTACACCTTC.

The chain has TRBV19 and TRBJ2-5; D is possibly TRBD2 (5 bases). The CDR3 spans 15 residues. V lost 3 bases, J lost 4 bases, and 15 bases lay in between. Germline V gene sequence: CDR1 LNHDA, CDR2 SQIVND (reference sequence). The CDR3 bases are TGTGCCAGTAGTATCAGCGGATCTGGATCAGAGACCCAGTACTTC. Amino acids: CASSISGSGSETQYF.

V gene TRBV24-1 combines with J gene TRBJ2-3; weak D call: TRBD2 (6 bases). Germline values: CDR1 KGHDR, CDR2 SFDVKD. This CDR3 spans 11 amino acids. Trimming pared 9 bases from V and 6 bases from J, leaving 9 bases between. DNA for the CDR3: TGTGCCACCTCCCGGGGGGATACGCAGTATTTT. This sequence encodes CATSRGDTQYF.

The genes are TRBV7-9 and TRBJ1-6, with D perhaps TRBD1 (6 bases). Germline V gives CDR1 SEHNR, CDR2 FQNEAQ (reference sequence). V lost 5 bases to trimming and J lost 7 bases, with 18 bases between them. The CDR3 contains 16 residues. The CDR3 bases are TGTGCCAGCAGCCCAGGGGAGGGGGGCAAAAATTCACCCCTCCACTTT. Amino acids: CASSPGEGGKNSPLHF.

The table lists this clone with a few counts. This sequence joins TRBV5-6 and TRBJ2-7; D is perhaps TRBD2 (6 bases). Trimming shortened V by 4 bases and J by 6 bases, and 14 bases separated the two germline ends. This CDR3 contains 13 residues. Per the germline V gene, CDR1 is SGHDT and CDR2 is YYEEEE. The CDR3 protein is CASSVSGLSEQYF. CDR3 nucleotides: TGTGCCAGCAGCGTCTCGGGACTCTCCGAGCAGTACTTC.

The V and J genes are TRBV5-8 and TRBJ2-7; D is unresolved. V lost 3 bases and J lost 6, with 10 bases in between. Germline CDR1 SGHTS, CDR2 YDEGEE. The CDR3 contains 12 residues. This CDR3 is CASSYLKIEQYF. The DNA of the CDR3 is TGTGCCAGCAGCTATTTAAAAATCGAGCAGTACTTC.

This chain connects TRBV18 to TRBJ2-2, with D perhaps matching TRBD1 (5 bases). Trimming shortened V by 3 bases and J by 6 bases, and 11 bases separated the two germline ends. Germline V gene sequence: CDR1 KGHSH, CDR2 LQKENI. This CDR3 region has 14 residues. This chain's CDR3 is CASSPRTNPGELFF. CDR3 sequence (DNA): TGTGCCAGCTCACCGAGGACAAATCCCGGGGAGCTGTTTTTT.

CDR3 region: CASSLASTSGGQTDTQYF. Here the CDR3 DNA reads TGTGCCAGCAGCTTAGCGTCCACTAGCGGGGGGCAGACAGATACGCAGTATTTT. The chain employs TRBV7-2 and TRBJ2-3; 12 bases fit TRBD2. The CDR3 covers 18 residues. CDR1 SGHTA and CDR2 FQGNSA come from the germline V gene. Unmatched junction bases numbered 7, after V lost 0 bases and J lost 3 bases.

This chain joins TRBV5-1 and TRBJ1-1; 7 positions agree with TRBD1. The trim removed 1 base at V and 2 bases at J, leaving 5 bases unmatched. This CDR3 has 15 residues. Germline V gene data show CDR1 as SGHRS and CDR2 as YFSETQ. The CDR3 nucleotides are TGCGCCAGCAGCTTGCATCCAGGGGGAAACACTGAAGCTTTCTTT. It specifies CASSLHPGGNTEAFF.

The genes are TRBV19 and TRBJ2-7; a weak D match, TRBD1 (6 bases). Per the germline V gene, CDR1 is LNHDA and CDR2 is SQIVND (reference sequence). CDR3 size: 14 residues. V gave up 5 bases and J gave up 4 bases, with 15 bases separating them. In DNA form, the CDR3 reads TGTGCCAGTAGTCCTCGGGCAGGGGTTTACGAGCAGTACGTC. Amino acid sequence: CASSPRAGVYEQYV.

V usage is TRBV9 and J usage is TRBJ2-1; tentative D call: TRBD2 (5 bases). The CDR3 runs to 13 residues. From germline, CDR1 is SGDLS and CDR2 YYNGEE. The V gene lost 4 bases and the J gene lost 12 bases, with 17 bases spanning the gap. CDR3 DNA sequence: TGTGCCAGCAGCTCCCCCGGAGGCGGGTGGCAGTTCTTC. Protein product: CASSSPGGGWQFF.

The chain employs TRBV5-1 and TRBJ2-7; 10 bases line up with TRBD2. CDR3 length equals 17 residues. Germline assignment: CDR1 SGHRS and CDR2 YFSETQ. J was trimmed by 3 bases and V by 4 bases; bases with no gene match: 13. This chain's CDR3 is CASSRRPLAGENYEQYF. The CDR3 coding sequence is TGCGCCAGCAGCCGCCGACCCCTAGCGGGGGAAAACTACGAGCAGTACTTC.

The chain couples TRBV2 to TRBJ1-5, with 7 bases matching TRBD1. CDR3 length equals 14 residues. The V gene end was trimmed by 4 bases and the J gene end by 7 bases; junction bases not matched to a gene: 7. Germline CDR1 reads SNHLY; CDR2 reads FYNNEI. The CDR3 region is CASSGWQGQQPQHF. As DNA, the CDR3 is TGTGCCAGCAGTGGGTGGCAGGGACAGCAGCCCCAGCATTTT.

The V and J genes are TRBV2 and TRBJ2-5; no definite D call. Germline V CDR1 and CDR2: SNHLY, FYNNEI. The CDR3 runs to 12 residues. Trimming took off 2 bases at V and 6 bases at J, with 7 bases between the two ends. In DNA form, the CDR3 reads TGTGCCAGCAGTGAAACTGAGCAGACCCAGTACTTC. Encoded protein: CASSETEQTQYF.

The rearrangement links TRBV28 to TRBJ1-2; no reliable D call. V lost 7 bases to trimming and J lost 8 bases, with 14 bases between them. CDR3 length equals 12 residues. Germline V CDR1 and CDR2: MDHEN, SYDVKM. The CDR3 loop is CASTRNGRGYTF. For the CDR3, the DNA is TGTGCCAGCACAAGAAACGGCAGGGGCTACACCTTC.